The source of this TCR beta chain is a study of T cell changes during pregnancy in multiple sclerosis. Produced via immunoSEQ multiplex PCR; TCRdb's table is partial and in-frame only. This table has approximately 93,000 clones, about 91% appearing once. Trimming removed 4 bases at V and 1 base at J, with 4 bases between. This CDR3 contains 11 residues. Germline V lookup: CDR1 SQVTM, CDR2 ANQGSEA. The sample was peripheral blood, taken before pregnancy. This TCR came from a female donor with multiple sclerosis, enrolled in a pregnancy study. The V gene is TRBV29-1, the J gene TRBJ2-5; no firm D call. DNA of the CDR3: TGCAGCGTTGCGCGCCAAGAGACCCAGTACTTC. Amino acids: CSVARQETQYF.